This TCR beta chain was sequenced for a study of shared clonotypes between healthy human individuals. Regarding this clone: The target antigen is unknown. Within the sample, other DNA sequences also encode this same CDR3.

CDR3 length: 12 amino acids. Germline V gene sequence: CDR1 SGHDT, CDR2 YYEEEE. V gave up 3 bases and J gave up 6 bases, with 4 bases separating them. The naive CD8 subset, CD45RO-negative cells positively selected for CCR7, excluded terminally differentiated effector memory CD45RA+ cells. Donors were Caucasian adults residing in Nashville, Tennessee, USA. Measured with immunoSEQ multiplex PCR; TCRdb has only the in-frame clones, and not every one. Of some 2,000,000 clones in the sample, roughly 94% were seen once. Study conclusions and caveats: Generally, naive subsets (rather than memory subsets) showed larger estimated richness. Clonotypes which were not shared had lower generation probabilities than clonotypes that all four donors shared. For naive CD4 cells, 4.5% to 6.5% of clonotypes were shared across a handful of donors.

Input material: naive CD8+ T cells sorted from blood. The chain combines TRBV5-6 with TRBJ1-6; D uncertain. The clonotype originates from a man aged 18 to 35 in good health. CDR3: CASSYGNSPLHF. The CDR3 DNA sequence: TGTGCCAGCAGCTACGGTAATTCACCCCTCCACTTT.